One and the same sample provided the 25 T cell receptor beta chains below, sequenced in a study of blood T cell repertoires in COVID-19. Repertoires were generated with immunoSEQ multiplex PCR, while TCRdb's copy carries only in-frame clones and drops some. The sample has about 260,000 clones, approximately 86% seen once. Sequencing was carried out using peripheral blood. The source is a man between 25 and 39 years old with active or convalescent COVID-19.

This clone was observed a single time. V is TRBV13 and J is TRBJ1-2; perhaps TRBD1 as D (5 bases). Trimming removed 2 bases at V and 3 bases at J, with 13 bases between. The germline V gene encodes CDR1 PRHDT and CDR2 FYEKMQ (reference sequence). CDR3 length: 15 amino acids. The CDR3 spells CASSLRTQGDYGYTF. The DNA of the CDR3 is TGTGCCAGCAGCTTACGGACCCAAGGGGACTATGGCTACACCTTC.

This clone was seen only once. The rearrangement links TRBV10-2 to TRBJ2-2; TRBD1 might be the D (6 bases). V gave up 6 bases and J gave up 2 bases, with 13 bases separating them. The germline V gene has CDR1 WSHSY and CDR2 SAAADI. The CDR3 is 15 residues long. The CDR3 coding sequence is TGCGCCAGCAGCGGCCGGGACACTAACACCGGGGAGCTGTTTTTT. Its translation: CASSGRDTNTGELFF.

V is TRBV30 and J is TRBJ1-5; D is perhaps TRBD1 (6 bases). V lost 5 bases and J 3 bases, leaving 11 bases between the germline ends. The length of the CDR3 is 13 residues. Germline values: CDR1 GTSNPN, CDR2 SVGIG (reference sequence). The CDR3 DNA follows: TGTGCCTGGGCCACAGGGAACAATCAGCCCCAGCATTTT. Translation gives CAWATGNNQPQHF.

The genes are TRBV2 and TRBJ2-1; 8 bases map to TRBD2. Germline-derived CDR1 and CDR2 are SNHLY and FYNNEI. V shed 4 bases, J shed 8 bases, and the junction held 10 bases outside the gene matches. This CDR3 contains 15 residues. The CDR3 loop reads CASSGGLGVGDEQFF. DNA of the CDR3: TGTGCCAGCAGTGGGGGACTAGGAGTAGGCGATGAGCAGTTCTTC.

The chain carries TRBV6-5 and TRBJ1-2, with TRBD1 matching 11 bases. Germline V CDR1 and CDR2: MNHEY, SVGAGI. The CDR3 length is 16 residues. Losses at the gene ends were 0 bases for V and 5 bases for J; bases not matched to a gene: 5. CDR3 in amino acids: CASSYSLGQGEYGYTF. The CDR3 coding sequence is TGTGCCAGCAGTTACTCGTTGGGACAGGGGGAGTATGGCTACACCTTC.

The V call is TRBV27, the J call TRBJ2-7, with a tentative D call TRBD1 (5 bases). The V gene lost 4 bases and the J gene lost 5 bases, with 18 bases spanning the gap. The CDR3 has 15 amino acids. The germline gives CDR1 MNHEY, CDR2 SMNVEV (reference sequence). The chain's CDR3 is CASSSWGLGGDEQYF. CDR3 coding DNA: TGTGCCAGCAGTTCGTGGGGCCTGGGTGGGGACGAGCAGTACTTC.

The chain is built from TRBV11-2 and TRBJ1-4; no definite D call. This CDR3 is 17 amino acids long. CDR1 is SGHAT, CDR2 FQNNGV, per germline. The V and J ends lost 2 bases and 0 bases respectively, with 13 bases between them. CDR3 residues: CASSLRGAGTTNEKLFF. The DNA for the CDR3 is TGTGCCAGCAGCTTACGTGGCGCGGGCACAACTAATGAAAAACTGTTTTTT.

The chain carries TRBV5-1 and TRBJ2-3, with 7 bases aligning to TRBD1. V lost 7 bases, J lost 0 bases, and 5 bases stayed unmatched. Germline-derived CDR1 and CDR2 are SGHRS and YFSETQ. The CDR3 runs to 14 residues. CDR3 sequence: CASSGTVSTDTQYF. Here the CDR3 DNA reads TGCGCCAGCTCCGGGACAGTAAGCACAGATACGCAGTATTTT.

This chain links TRBV9 with TRBJ1-1; no firm D call. Trimming took 7 bases from V and 7 from J, leaving 14 bases between them. In germline, CDR1 is SGDLS, CDR2 YYNGEE. CDR3 length: 12 residues. The CDR3 region is CASGEPAGEAFF. The CDR3 nucleotides read TGTGCCAGCGGAGAACCCGCCGGTGAAGCTTTCTTT.

This clone was counted once. The chain combines TRBV4-2 with TRBJ2-1; 14 bases are a match to TRBD2. V shed 0 bases, J shed 3 bases, and the junction held 10 bases outside the gene matches. From germline, CDR1 is LGHNA and CDR2 YNFKEQ. The CDR3 extends over 20 amino acids. Here the CDR3 reads CASSQDETGTSGGIYNEQFF. For the CDR3, the DNA is TGTGCCAGCAGCCAAGATGAAACCGGGACTAGCGGGGGAATCTACAATGAGCAGTTCTTC.

The V gene is TRBV19, the J gene TRBJ1-1, with unresolved D. CDR1 and CDR2 from the germline V gene are LNHDA and SQIVND (reference sequence). CDR3 length: 13 amino acids. Trimming pared 1 base from V and 5 bases from J, leaving 8 bases between. CDR3 DNA: TGTGCCAGTAGTATAGTTTCCCAAACTGAAGCTTTCTTT. Its protein product is CASSIVSQTEAFF.

The chain is built from TRBV30 and TRBJ2-1; 8 nucleotides line up with TRBD2. The CDR3 consists of 14 residues. CDR1 and CDR2 (germline): GTSNPN, SVGIG (reference sequence). Germline trimming cut 6 bases from V and 8 bases from J; bases unmatched to any gene: 12. CDR3 nucleotides: TGTGCCTGTAACGCGGGGGGCCGAACGGATGAGCAGTTCTTC. Encoded protein: CACNAGGRTDEQFF.

This chain uses TRBV10-2 with TRBJ2-1; 16 nucleotides line up with TRBD2. J was trimmed by 1 base and V by 7 bases; bases with no gene match: 13. This CDR3 is 20 amino acids long. CDR1 and CDR2 from the germline V gene are WSHSY and SAAADI. The CDR3 DNA follows: TGCGCCAGCAATGGGCCGGGACTAGCGGGGGGGCCCTCTTCCTACAATGAGCAGTTCTTC. It specifies CASNGPGLAGGPSSYNEQFF.

The chain recombines TRBV5-1 with TRBJ2-3, with TRBD2 matching over 13 bases. Unmatched junction bases numbered 9, after V lost 4 bases and J lost 1 base. From germline, CDR1 is SGHRS and CDR2 YFSETQ. The CDR3 runs 18 residues. The DNA for the CDR3 is TGCGCCAGCAGCAACATTGGACTAGCGGGGGCCCGCACAGATACGCAGTATTTT. This encodes CASSNIGLAGARTDTQYF.

This sequence joins TRBV6-6 and TRBJ1-5; perhaps TRBD1 as D (6 bases). Germline CDR1 reads MNHNY; CDR2 reads SVGAGI (reference sequence). The CDR3 extends over 15 amino acids. V lost 5 bases and J lost 0, with 11 bases in between. The CDR3 nucleotides read TGTGCCAGCAGTCCAGGGGCTAATAGCAATCAGCCCCAGCATTTT. Encoded protein: CASSPGANSNQPQHF.

The CDR3 sequence is CASRVGGHSNQPQHF. The CDR3 region has the DNA TGTGCCAGCAGAGTCGGGGGGCATAGCAATCAGCCCCAGCATTTT. V is TRBV7-2 and J is TRBJ1-5; maybe TRBD1 (6 bases). Germline V CDR1 and CDR2: SGHTA, FQGNSA. This CDR3 region has 15 residues. V lost 6 bases to trimming and J lost 0 bases, with 12 bases between them.

The rearrangement uses TRBV19 and TRBJ1-1; 7 positions agree with TRBD1. Germline trimming cut 7 bases from V and 0 bases from J; bases unmatched to any gene: 5. The germline CDR1 and CDR2 sequences are LNHDA and SQIVND (reference sequence). The CDR3 extends over 14 amino acids. The CDR3 loop reads CASTRTGVNTEAFF. CDR3 DNA: TGTGCCAGTACCAGAACAGGGGTGAACACTGAAGCTTTCTTT.

CDR3 protein: CASSTGRSGGTDTQYF. CDR3 in DNA: TGTGCCAGCAGTACTGGGAGGTCTGGGGGCACAGATACGCAGTATTTT. The chain couples TRBV6-4 to TRBJ2-3, with a possible D match to TRBD2 (6 bases). The V end lost 5 bases, the J end lost 1 base, and 16 bases lay between the germline ends. The CDR3 is 16 residues long. CDR1 and CDR2 (germline): MRHNA, SNTAGT.

The chain has TRBV3-1 (or the pseudogene TRBV3-2) and TRBJ1-1, with TRBD1 as a possible D gene (6 bases). Between the trimmed V and J ends, which lost 4 bases and 6 bases, there was a span of 18 bases. This CDR3 has 15 residues. Germline V lookup: CDR1 LGHDT, CDR2 YNNKEL (reference sequence). The DNA of the CDR3 is TGTGCCAGCAGCCCCCACTCGGGGGGCCGGTCTGAAGCTTTCTTT. Translating gives CASSPHSGGRSEAFF.

This clone was seen more than once but under ten times. The rearrangement uses TRBV27 and TRBJ1-6; TRBD1 matches 8 bases. J was trimmed by 10 bases and V by 8 bases; bases with no gene match: 4. Germline loops: CDR1 MNHEY, CDR2 SMNVEV (reference sequence). There are 12 residues in the CDR3. CDR3 bases: TGTGCCAGCGGGACAGGATGGTCACCCCTCCACTTT. This translates into CASGTGWSPLHF.

This chain connects TRBV2 to TRBJ1-2; D is uncertain. Per germline, CDR1 SNHLY and CDR2 FYNNEI. The CDR3 is made up of 14 amino acids. Trimming took 6 bases from V and 7 from J, leaving 18 bases between them. The CDR3 here is CASRGRTILGGYTF. The DNA for the CDR3 is TGTGCCAGCAGGGGGAGGACGATTTTGGGTGGCTACACCTTC.

The chain has TRBV6-5 and TRBJ2-1, with D possibly being TRBD2 (6 bases). The CDR3 has 15 amino acids. V lost 6 bases and J lost 6, with 18 bases in between. In germline, CDR1 is MNHEY, CDR2 SVGAGI. The CDR3 protein is CASRRGEFNANEQFF. The DNA for the CDR3 is TGTGCCAGCAGGCGCGGGGAATTCAATGCCAATGAGCAGTTCTTC.

This clone was seen only a few times. The rearrangement uses TRBV7-9 and TRBJ1-5; tentatively, D is TRBD1 (5 bases). CDR3 size: 14 residues. V was shortened by 5 bases and J by 7 bases, with 15 bases between the two germline ends. Germline values: CDR1 SEHNR, CDR2 FQNEAQ (reference sequence). The chain's CDR3 is CASSPGPREQPQHF. The CDR3, as DNA: TGTGCCAGCAGCCCAGGGCCTCGGGAGCAGCCCCAGCATTTT.

The CDR3 coding sequence is TGCAGTGGCCGGCGGGGCGATACGCAGTATTTT. It is translated as CSGRRGDTQYF. The chain carries TRBV20-1 and TRBJ2-3, with D possibly being TRBD2 (6 bases). Germline V gene sequence: CDR1 DFQATT, CDR2 SNEGSKA (reference sequence). V was cut by 7 bases and J by 6 bases, with 11 bases left in between. This CDR3 spans 11 amino acids.

The chain is built from TRBV4-2 and TRBJ1-1, with D unclear. Germline V CDR1 and CDR2: LGHNA, YNFKEQ. Trimming cost V 0 bases and J 4 bases, with 12 bases left between them. This CDR3 is built from 15 residues. The chain's CDR3 is CASSQEEEPGTEAFF. Written as DNA, the CDR3 is TGTGCCAGCAGCCAAGAGGAGGAACCGGGCACTGAAGCTTTCTTT.